These T cell receptor beta chains were read from a single sample in a study of blood T cell repertoires in COVID-19. Sequencing was performed with immunoSEQ multiplex PCR; in TCRdb, only in-frame clones are kept and a portion is missing. The profile shows approximately 260,000 clones, roughly four fifths of them singletons. Material for sequencing was peripheral blood. These receptors were collected from a woman older than 75 with acute or convalescent COVID-19. The CDR3 runs from the conserved cysteine through the conserved F or W. Each record gives: D gene, J gene, V gene, clone size, CDR3 DNA, CDR3 protein. A D gene is named only where the DNA matches it firmly. Size tells how often a clone was seen (once, few, many) or the class of an expanded clone, and some rows leave it out.

>.|TRBJ1-6|TRBV6-5|.
TGTGCCAGCAGTCAGACACCTATGATTTCACCCCTCCACTTT
CASSQTPMISPLHF
>.|TRBJ1-6|TRBV5-8|.
TGTGCCAGCACCCTGAGGGACTTTTCACCCCTCCACTTT
CASTLRDFSPLHF
>.|TRBJ1-4|TRBV7-8|once
TGTGCCAGCAGCTTAGATGCAGGGGTATTGGAAAAACTGTTTTTT
CASSLDAGVLEKLFF
>TRBD2|TRBJ2-3|TRBV7-2|.
TGTGCCAGCCGATCCTCAGGGACTAGCGGGGATACGCAGTATTTT
CASRSSGTSGDTQYF
>TRBD2|TRBJ2-7|TRBV7-6|.
TGTGCCAGCAGCTTAGTAGCGGGGGGTACCTACGAGCAGTACTTC
CASSLVAGGTYEQYF
>.|TRBJ1-5|TRBV5-1|.
TGCGCCAGCAGCTACGGGACTGATAGCAATCAGCCCCAGCATTTT
CASSYGTDSNQPQHF
>TRBD1|TRBJ1-1|TRBV5-1|.
TGCGCCAGCAGCTCCCGCCCCCGGACAGGGGGTTTGATGAACACTGAAGCTTTCTTT
CASSSRPRTGGLMNTEAFF
>.|TRBJ2-5|TRBV4-1|.
TGCGCCAGCAGCCTGGGGGGTGGGGGTGCAGAGACCCAGTACTTC
CASSLGGGGAETQYF
>.|TRBJ1-2|TRBV12-5|.
TGTGCTAGTGGTTTGTCGGGAGGGTTCGGCTACACCTTC
CASGLSGGFGYTF
>TRBD1|TRBJ1-5|TRBV6-7|.
TGTGCCAGCAGGGACAGGGGGCGCGGCAATCAGCCCCAGCATTTT
CASRDRGRGNQPQHF
>.|TRBJ1-3|TRBV2|.
TGTGCCAGCAGTGAAGCGCTTGGGGCCCTAACTGGAAACACCATATATTTT
CASSEALGALTGNTIYF
>.|TRBJ2-7|TRBV28|.
TGTGCCAGCAGTAACCCTAGCGCTAGCTCCTACGAGCAGTACTTC
CASSNPSASSYEQYF
>.|TRBJ1-2|TRBV7-9|.
TGTGCCAGCAGCTTAGAGAGTCAAAGCTACTTC
CASSLESQSYF
>.|TRBJ2-4|TRBV2|.
TGTGCCAGCAGACCACAAGTGACCAAAAACATTCAGTACTTC
CASRPQVTKNIQYF
>.|TRBJ1-2|TRBV11-2|.
TGTGCCAGCGCCGAACTTACGAACTATGGCTACACCTTC
CASAELTNYGYTF
>.|TRBJ2-2|TRBV7-9|.
TGTGCCAGCAGCCTTAGCGGCACCGGGGAGCTGTTTTTT
CASSLSGTGELFF
>.|TRBJ2-2|TRBV2|.
TGTGCCAGCAGGAGCGATAACACCGGGGAGCTGTTTTTT
CASRSDNTGELFF
>TRBD2|TRBJ2-5|TRBV2|.
TGTGCCAGCACCAGTAGCGGGGGGGGTTTACGGCAGACCCAGTACTTC
CASTSSGGGLRQTQYF
>.|TRBJ1-1|TRBV15|.
TGTGCCACCAGCAGAGAAGCAAGGAACACTGAAGCTTTCTTT
CATSREARNTEAFF
>TRBD2|TRBJ2-3|TRBV9|.
TGTGCCAGCAGCGTTCAAAGCGGGGCAGGCACAGATACGCAGTATTTT
CASSVQSGAGTDTQYF
>.|TRBJ1-1|TRBV2|.
TGTGCCAGCAGTGAAAGGGGTATCACTGAAGCTTTCTTT
CASSERGITEAFF
>TRBD1|TRBJ2-5|TRBV11-2|.
TGTGCCAGCAGCTTAGTAGGGACAGCCATCCAAGAGACCCAGTACTTC
CASSLVGTAIQETQYF
>.|TRBJ1-1|TRBV11-2|.
TGTGCCAGCAGCTTAGACAGGGTGAACACTGAAGCTTTCTTT
CASSLDRVNTEAFF
>.|TRBJ2-5|TRBV28|once
TGTGCCAGCAGTTCCCCCGGGGAAGGACAGTACTTC
CASSSPGEGQYF
>.|TRBJ2-1|TRBV11-3|.
TGTGCCAGCAGCTTATCCTACAGTGAAACCTACAATGAGCAGTTCTTC
CASSLSYSETYNEQFF
>TRBD2|TRBJ2-3|TRBV5-1|.
TGCGCCAGCAGCTCGGGATGGACTAGCGGGGGGAGCACAGATACGCAGTATTTT
CASSSGWTSGGSTDTQYF
>TRBD1|TRBJ2-2|TRBV5-1|.
TGCGCCAGCAGCCCGGGACAGGAGGGAACCGGGGAGCTGTTTTTT
CASSPGQEGTGELFF
>.|TRBJ2-5|TRBV19|.
TGTGCCAGTAGTATTGGAACTAGCATGGTGGAGACCCAGTACTTC
CASSIGTSMVETQYF
>.|TRBJ1-5|TRBV5-1|.
TGCGCCAGCAGCTTTGGAGACCTCAATCAGCCCCAGCATTTT
CASSFGDLNQPQHF
>TRBD1|TRBJ2-5|TRBV10-3|.
TGTGCCATCAGTACCGCCGGGACAGGGGCAGAGACCCAGTACTTC
CAISTAGTGAETQYF
>TRBD2|TRBJ2-2|TRBV24-1|.
TGTGCCACCAGTGACCCTGCCCCTAGCGGGGGGGCCGGGGAGCTGTTTTTT
CATSDPAPSGGAGELFF
>TRBD1|TRBJ1-1|TRBV6-5|.
TGTGCCAGCAGGAGACAGGGAGAGAACACTGAAGCTTTCTTT
CASRRQGENTEAFF
>.|TRBJ2-5|TRBV28|.
TGTGCCAGCAGTTTACGCAGCACAGTTGAGACCCAGTACTTC
CASSLRSTVETQYF
>.|TRBJ2-2|TRBV3-1/TRBV3-2|.
TGTGCCAGCAGCCAAGGGACTACAGGCGGGGAGCTGTTTTTT
CASSQGTTGGELFF
>.|TRBJ1-6|TRBV3-1/TRBV3-2|few
TGTGCCAGCAGCCAAGGGCACGCCTTGCCCCTCCACTTT
CASSQGHALPLHF
>TRBD2|TRBJ2-1|TRBV2|once
TGTGCCAGCAGCACTAGCGGGGGGATCTATGAGCAGTTCTTC
CASSTSGGIYEQFF
>.|TRBJ2-3|TRBV19|.
TGTGCCAGTAGTATCGAGGGGGTAGTCGGTACGCAGTATTTT
CASSIEGVVGTQYF
>TRBD1|TRBJ1-5|TRBV10-3|.
TGTGCCATCTCCGGGGACAGGGGGCAGCCCCAGCATTTT
CAISGDRGQPQHF
>.|TRBJ1-2|TRBV5-1|.
TGCGCCAGCAGCACAGGCTCCGACCATGGCTACACCTTC
CASSTGSDHGYTF
>TRBD1|TRBJ2-5|TRBV18|.
TGTGCCAGCTCACCAGGGACAGGGCAAGAGACCCAGTACTTC
CASSPGTGQETQYF
>.|TRBJ1-6|TRBV4-2|.
TGTGCCAGCAGCCAAGATTGGGGGGGTTATAATTCACCCCTCCACTTT
CASSQDWGGYNSPLHF
>TRBD1|TRBJ1-6|TRBV15|few
TGTGCCACCAGTTTACAGGGGGCTGATTCACCCCTCCACTTT
CATSLQGADSPLHF
>TRBD1|TRBJ1-1|TRBV6-5|few
TGTGCCAGCAGTTACTCGTCCCGGACAGGGAACACTGAAGCTTTCTTT
CASSYSSRTGNTEAFF
>TRBD1|TRBJ1-2|TRBV28|.
TGTGCCAGCAGTTTATGGGACAGGAGCTATGGCTACACCTTC
CASSLWDRSYGYTF
>.|TRBJ1-6|TRBV28|.
TGTGCCAGCAGTTGGGCAGGGTTAGTCTATAATTCACCCCTCCACTTT
CASSWAGLVYNSPLHF